This T cell receptor (beta chain) was recovered during a study of cytomegalovirus exposure and HLA in healthy donors. Germline V gene data show CDR1 as SGHTA and CDR2 as FQGNSA. The CDR3 runs 14 residues. V lost 2 bases to trimming and J lost 7 bases; unmatched junction nucleotides: 4. The PCR made use of 60 Vbeta and 13 Jbeta primers. Assay used: immunoSEQ multiplex PCR; TCRdb lists only in-frame clones, some missing. This sample's clone table lists 45,000 to 70,000 clones. The sequencing sample was made of PBMCs. The chain carries TRBV7-2 and TRBJ2-1, with 8 bases that match TRBD1. This receptor was obtained from a woman in her fifties or sixties in good health and CMV-seropositive. CDR3 sequence (DNA): TGTGCCAGCAGCTTAACATACAGGGGGAATGAGCAGTTCTTC. This codes for CASSLTYRGNEQFF.